Listed below are T cell receptor beta chains from one sample, sequenced in a study of cytomegalovirus exposure and HLA in healthy donors. Profiling relied on immunoSEQ multiplex PCR, and the TCRdb table lists in-frame clones only, not all of them. The sample holds some 180,000 clones, approximately 80% seen once. Sequenced material: PBMCs. The receptor set was obtained from a woman in her 30s in good health and CMV-seropositive. Both conserved end residues are trimmed from each CDR3. Some rows have no size entry. The others give once, few or many, or a class for an expanded clone.

CDR3 protein | V gene | clone size | J gene
ASSATGASSGANVLT | TRBV2 | - | TRBJ2-6
ASMQRCSGRAWELF | TRBV21-1 | - | TRBJ2-2
ASSLVSNTEAF | TRBV5-6 | once | TRBJ1-1
ATSRLNRGTNEKLF | TRBV15 | - | TRBJ1-4
ASSGGADTQY | TRBV10-1 | few | TRBJ2-3
ASSVAGSPAGDGYT | TRBV9 | - | TRBJ1-2
ASSLTRGHQPQH | TRBV28 | few | TRBJ1-5
ASSLAGLEYDEQF | TRBV7-2 | - | TRBJ2-1
ASSQGARTGELF | TRBV27 | - | TRBJ2-2
ASSVEGTRTDTQY | TRBV6-1 | - | TRBJ2-3
ASSLAGAKDTQY | TRBV5-4 | - | TRBJ2-3
ASSMEREYGDTQY | TRBV19 | - | TRBJ2-3
ASSQGRWAQESQY | TRBV14 | - | TRBJ2-5
ASSLVGTSGNEQF | TRBV5-4 | - | TRBJ2-1
ASSRTGTTNEKLF | TRBV28 | - | TRBJ1-4
ASSLAPEGGVTEAF | TRBV5-5 | - | TRBJ1-1
ASSINRVYEQY | TRBV19 | - | TRBJ2-7
ASSIFGTDYSNQPQH | TRBV19 | - | TRBJ1-5
ASSPGQGGRNEKLF | TRBV5-4 | - | TRBJ1-4
ASSQDRESSNYGYT | TRBV4-3 | - | TRBJ1-2
ATSRDPSGNYEQY | TRBV15 | - | TRBJ2-7
ASMGEGYPGHPNTGELF | TRBV27 | once | TRBJ2-2
ASSELAGGETQY | TRBV2 | - | TRBJ2-5
ASSSSIAGGQNIQY | TRBV5-5 | - | TRBJ2-4
ASSFRGRPNHEGYT | TRBV28 | - | TRBJ1-2
ASSLQSGGHNEQF | TRBV5-4 | - | TRBJ2-1
ASSQDPGSRRHQPQH | TRBV4-2 | - | TRBJ1-5
ASSPQTSGVTYNEQF | TRBV4-2 | - | TRBJ2-1
ASSSRQEILNTEAF | TRBV6-5 | - | TRBJ1-1